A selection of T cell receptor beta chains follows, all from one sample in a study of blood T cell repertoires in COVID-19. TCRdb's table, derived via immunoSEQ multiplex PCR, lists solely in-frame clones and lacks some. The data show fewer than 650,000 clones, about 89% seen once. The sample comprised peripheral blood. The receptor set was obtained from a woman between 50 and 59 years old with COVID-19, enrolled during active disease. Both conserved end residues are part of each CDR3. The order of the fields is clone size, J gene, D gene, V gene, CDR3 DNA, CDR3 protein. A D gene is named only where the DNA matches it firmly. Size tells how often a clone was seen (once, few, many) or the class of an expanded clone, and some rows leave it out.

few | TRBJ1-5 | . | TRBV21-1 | TGTGCCAGCATTCTCGACGGGGTGGGTCAGCCCCAGCATTTT | CASILDGVGQPQHF
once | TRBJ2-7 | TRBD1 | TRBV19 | TGTGCCAGTAGTATGGTGGGACAGGGGTCCTACGAGCAGTACTTC | CASSMVGQGSYEQYF
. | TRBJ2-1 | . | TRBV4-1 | TGCGCCAGCAGCCGAGAAATTGAGTATGAGCAGTTCTTC | CASSREIEYEQFF
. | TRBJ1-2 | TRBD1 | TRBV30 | TGTGCCTGGAGTGTACAGACAGGGGTCGGCTACACCTTC | CAWSVQTGVGYTF
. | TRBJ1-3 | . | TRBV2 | TGTGCCAGCAGTCCGACGGGTTGGGGGGGCTCTGGAAACACCATATATTTT | CASSPTGWGGSGNTIYF
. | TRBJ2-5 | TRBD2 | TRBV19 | TGTGCCAGTACCCTTAGCGGGGGCTTACTGGGGGAGACCCAGTACTTC | CASTLSGGLLGETQYF
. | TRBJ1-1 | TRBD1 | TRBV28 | TGTGCCAGCAGTGGATTCAGGGGGATTGTGAACACTGAAGCTTTCTTT | CASSGFRGIVNTEAFF
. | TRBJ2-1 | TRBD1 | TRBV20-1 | TGCAGTGCTAGTTACCGGGACAGGGCCTACAATGAGCAGTTCTTC | CSASYRDRAYNEQFF
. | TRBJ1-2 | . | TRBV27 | TGTGCCAGCAGGGAGAGGGTGGGCTATGGCTACACCTTC | CASRERVGYGYTF
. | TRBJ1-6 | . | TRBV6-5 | TGTGCCAGCAGTTACGAGGGCCGGTCACCCCTCCACTTT | CASSYEGRSPLHF
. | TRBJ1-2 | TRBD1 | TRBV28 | TGTGCCAGCAGACCGGACAGGTTTGATGGCTACACCTTC | CASRPDRFDGYTF
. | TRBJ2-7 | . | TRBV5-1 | TGCGCCAGCCATAACAGAGCCGTAGCGGCGACTTCCTACGAGCAGTACTTC | CASHNRAVAATSYEQYF
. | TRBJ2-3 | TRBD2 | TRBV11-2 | TGTGCCAGCAGCTTTAGCGGGGGGCCTGCAAGGGATACGCAGTATTTT | CASSFSGGPARDTQYF
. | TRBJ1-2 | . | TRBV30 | TGTGCCTGGAGTATCGGACAGTATGGCTACACCTTC | CAWSIGQYGYTF
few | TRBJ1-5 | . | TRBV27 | TGTGCCAGCAGTTTAGGACTCAATCAGCCCCAGCATTTT | CASSLGLNQPQHF
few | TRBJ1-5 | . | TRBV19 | TGTGCCAGTAGTATTTTCGGGACTAGGACCAATCAGCCCCAGCATTTT | CASSIFGTRTNQPQHF
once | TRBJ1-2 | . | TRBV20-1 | TGCAGTGCCCAAAGGCGGAGTGGCTACACCTTC | CSAQRRSGYTF
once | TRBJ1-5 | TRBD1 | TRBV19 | TGTGCCAGTAATCTGGACAGGGGGGGTCAGCCCCAGCATTTT | CASNLDRGGQPQHF
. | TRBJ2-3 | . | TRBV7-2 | TGTGCCAGCAGCCCCTTAGGGGGGGGCCCCGATACGCAGTATTTT | CASSPLGGGPDTQYF
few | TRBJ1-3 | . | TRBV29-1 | TGCAGCGCCTTAGGAAACACCATATATTTT | CSALGNTIYF
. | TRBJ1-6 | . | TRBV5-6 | TGTGCCAGCAGCTTACGGGAAAGGAGCTCACCCCTCCACTTT | CASSLRERSSPLHF
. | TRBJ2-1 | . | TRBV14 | TGTGCCAGCAGCCAAATAGCGGCACCTTCCTACAATGAGCAGTTCTTC | CASSQIAAPSYNEQFF
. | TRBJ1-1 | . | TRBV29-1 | TGCAGCGTTGCGCCACAGGTGTACACTGAAGCTTTCTTT | CSVAPQVYTEAFF
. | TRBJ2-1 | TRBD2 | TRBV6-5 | TGTGCCAGCATTAAGGCCCCTAGCGGGGAGCAGTTCTTC | CASIKAPSGEQFF
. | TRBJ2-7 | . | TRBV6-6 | TGTGCCAGCGGCGCTCCAGGCCGAAGCTCCTACGAGCAGTACTTC | CASGAPGRSSYEQYF
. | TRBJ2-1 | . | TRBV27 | TGTGCCAGCAGTTACGACAGTAGCTCCTACAATGAGCAGTTCTTC | CASSYDSSSYNEQFF
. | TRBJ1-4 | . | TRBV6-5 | TGTGCCAGCACCCCGGATGAAAAACTGTTTTTT | CASTPDEKLFF
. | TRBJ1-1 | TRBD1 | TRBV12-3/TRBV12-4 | TGTGCCAGCAGGGGGACAGGGGAAACTGAAGCTTTCTTT | CASRGTGETEAFF
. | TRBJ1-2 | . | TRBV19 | TGTGCCAGTAGTATAATGGGCGCGGGCTATGGCTACACCTTC | CASSIMGAGYGYTF
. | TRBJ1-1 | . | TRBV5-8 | TGTGCCAGCAGCCCCCGACTGGGGAACACTGAAGCTTTCTTT | CASSPRLGNTEAFF
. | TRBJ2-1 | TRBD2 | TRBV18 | TGTGCCAGCTCATCACGACTAGCGGGGACGGGGGGCAATGAGCAGTTCTTC | CASSSRLAGTGGNEQFF
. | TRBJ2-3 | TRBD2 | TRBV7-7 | TGTGCCAGCAGCTCGGGACTAGCGGGGGTTCGGGATACGCAGTATTTT | CASSSGLAGVRDTQYF
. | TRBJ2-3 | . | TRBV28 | TGTGCCAGCAGCCGGGGGATCATCTCTAGCACAGATACGCAGTATTTT | CASSRGIISSTDTQYF
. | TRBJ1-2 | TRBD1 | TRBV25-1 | TGTGCCAGCAGTGAACCGGGACAGGGGGGAAATGGCTACACCTTC | CASSEPGQGGNGYTF
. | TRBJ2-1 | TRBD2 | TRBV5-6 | TGTGCCAGCAGCTCCGCGGCTAGCGGGGGCAGATACAATGAGCAGTTCTTC | CASSSAASGGRYNEQFF
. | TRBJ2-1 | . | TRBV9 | TGTGCCAGCAGCGTAGCTAGCTTAGGTGGTAATGAGCAGTTCTTC | CASSVASLGGNEQFF
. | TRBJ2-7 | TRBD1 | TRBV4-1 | TGCGCCAGCAGCCAAGGACAGGGTGCGTCCTACGAGCAGTACTTC | CASSQGQGASYEQYF
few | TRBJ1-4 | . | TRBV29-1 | TGCAGCGTTGAAGCGCCGGAGAATGAAAAACTGTTTTTT | CSVEAPENEKLFF
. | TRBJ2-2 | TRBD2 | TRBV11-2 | TGTGCCAGCAGCTTAGCTCGGGGACTAGCGGGTGGAAGGACCGGGGAGCTGTTTTTT | CASSLARGLAGGRTGELFF
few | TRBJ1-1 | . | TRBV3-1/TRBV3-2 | TGTGCCAGCAGCCAAATCATGAGCTTGAACACTGAAGCTTTCTTT | CASSQIMSLNTEAFF
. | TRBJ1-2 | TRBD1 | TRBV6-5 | TGTGCCAGCAGGAGGCATCAGGGGGACGGCTACACCTTC | CASRRHQGDGYTF
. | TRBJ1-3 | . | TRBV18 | TGTGCCAGCTCATCCCGGGTCACAGGCGACTCTGGAAACACCATATATTTT | CASSSRVTGDSGNTIYF
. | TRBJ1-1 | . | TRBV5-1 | TGCGCCAGCAGCACCAACAGGGCAACTGAAGCTTTCTTT | CASSTNRATEAFF
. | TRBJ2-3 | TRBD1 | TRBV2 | TGTGCCAGCAGTTGGGACAGGGGGCGCACAGATACGCAGTATTTT | CASSWDRGRTDTQYF
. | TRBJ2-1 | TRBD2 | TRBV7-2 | TGTGCCAGCACCTGGACTAGCGTTCTCAATGAGCAGTTCTTC | CASTWTSVLNEQFF
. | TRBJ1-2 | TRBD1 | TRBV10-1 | TGCGCCAGCAGTGTCCCGGGACAGGGTGGCTACACCTTC | CASSVPGQGGYTF
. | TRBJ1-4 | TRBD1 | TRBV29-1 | TGCAGCGTTGAAGATCGGGACAGGGGGACAGGGGGCGCGGGTCTGGCAGGAACTAATGAAAAACTGTTTTTT | CSVEDRDRGTGGAGLAGTNEKLFF
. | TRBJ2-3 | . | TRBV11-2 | TGTGCCAGCAGCTTAGAAGCGGCTAGCACAGATACGCAGTATTTT | CASSLEAASTDTQYF
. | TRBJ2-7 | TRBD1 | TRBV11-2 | TGTGCCAGCAGCGCCTCCAGGGGGTATGGGGAGCAGTACTTC | CASSASRGYGEQYF
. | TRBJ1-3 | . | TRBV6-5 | TGTGCCAGCAGGACTAACTCTGGAAACACCATATATTTT | CASRTNSGNTIYF